These 29 T cell receptor beta chains originate from one sample sequenced in a study of blood T cells in healthy people across ages. For the second PCR, which ran for roughly 6 to 11 cycles, a sample-barcoded 5' primer and a J-beta primer mix were used. TCRdb analysed the 5' RACE reads with MiXCR anew, one entry per CDR3 protein. The table lists 650,000 to 1,000,000 distinct CDR3 sequences, 36% of them singletons, with roughly 13% in the top ten. Sequencing was done on a sample of blood. The origin of the receptors is a man aged 18-30 years in good health.

The chain employs TRBV12-3 or TRBV12-4 and TRBJ2-1, with 7 nucleotides matching TRBD1. The V gene end was trimmed by 6 bases and the J gene end by 5 bases; junction bases not matched to a gene: 10. The length of the CDR3 is 15 residues. The CDR3 loop is CASSPTGTGHNEQFF. In nucleotides, the CDR3 is TGTGCCAGCAGCCCGACAGGGACGGGGCACAATGAGCAGTTCTTC.

The chain joins TRBV6-2 or TRBV6-3 to TRBJ2-1; weak D call: TRBD1 (6 bases). V was shortened by 3 bases and J by 5 bases, with 8 bases between the two germline ends. Germline CDR1 and CDR2: MNHEY and SVGEGT. This CDR3 has 13 amino acids. This CDR3 reads CASSYWGHNEQFF. As DNA, the CDR3 is TGTGCCAGCAGTTATTGGGGGCACAATGAGCAGTTCTTC.

This chain uses TRBV14 with TRBJ1-1; D is uncertain. V lost 4 bases, J lost 1 base, and 7 bases lay in between. Per germline, CDR1 SGHDN and CDR2 FVKESK. There are 13 residues in the CDR3. Written as DNA, the CDR3 is TGTGCCAGCAGCCCCCTGGGGAACACTGAAGCTTTCTTT. Its protein is CASSPLGNTEAFF.

This clonotype was seen more than once but under ten times. The V and J genes are TRBV20-1 and TRBJ2-1; weak D call: TRBD2 (5 bases). This CDR3 comprises 17 residues. In germline, CDR1 is DFQATT, CDR2 SNEGSKA (reference sequence). Trimming cost V 3 bases and J 0 bases, with 18 bases left between them. The CDR3 loop reads CSASPQDGGGSYNEQFF. CDR3 nucleotides: TGCAGTGCTAGCCCTCAAGACGGAGGCGGCTCCTACAATGAGCAGTTCTTC.

J is TRBJ2-3 and V is TRBV12-3 or TRBV12-4; TRBD1 matches at 10 bases. This CDR3 has 17 residues. Trimming cost V 3 bases and J 1 base; bases outside gene matches: 7. This chain's CDR3 is CASSLTGGLLGTDTQYF. CDR3 DNA sequence: TGTGCCAGCAGTTTGACAGGGGGCCTGCTCGGCACAGATACGCAGTATTTT.

J is TRBJ1-2 and V is TRBV6-5; D is unclear. CDR3 length: 13 residues. Trimming took off 5 bases at V and 6 bases at J, with 13 bases between the two ends. Germline assignment: CDR1 MNHEY and CDR2 SVGAGI. As DNA, the CDR3 is TGTGCCAGCAGTACGGCCGGGGTCAATGGCTACACCTTC. Its translation is CASSTAGVNGYTF.

The CDR3 DNA reads as TGTGCCAGCTCACCAGGACCGGGGGATTACACAGATACGCAGTATTTT. Protein: CASSPGPGDYTDTQYF. The chain uses TRBV18 and TRBJ2-3, with D possibly TRBD2 on 6 matching bases. CDR1 and CDR2 from the germline V gene are KGHSH and LQKENI. V was cut by 2 bases and J by 2 bases, with 14 bases left in between. This CDR3 has 16 amino acids.

CDR3 DNA: TGTGCCAGCTCAACCGGGACAGGGTTCAATGAGCAGTACTTC. It translates to CASSTGTGFNEQYF. The J gene is TRBJ2-7, the V gene TRBV18; 9 nucleotides match TRBD1. This CDR3 is built from 14 residues. J gave up 7 bases and V 5 bases, and 9 bases lay outside the gene matches. In germline, CDR1 is KGHSH, CDR2 LQKENI. The variable domain in full, completed from reference TRBV18 and TRBJ2-7, reads NAGVMQNPRHLVRRRGQEARLRCSPMKGHSHVYWYRQLPEEGLKFMVYLQKENIIDESGMPKERFSAEFPKEGPSILRIQQVVRGDSAAYFCASSTGTGFNEQYFGPGTRLTVT.

The chain has TRBV6-2 or TRBV6-3 and TRBJ1-2; 7 bases agree with TRBD1. This CDR3 is built from 14 residues. Unmatched junction bases numbered 8, after V lost 5 bases and J lost 5 bases. Germline CDR1 is MNHEY and CDR2 is SVGEGT. This CDR3 reads CASSTQGERYGYTF. CDR3 sequence (DNA): TGTGCCAGCAGTACGCAGGGGGAGAGGTATGGCTACACCTTC.

The chain carries TRBV4-3 and TRBJ2-7, with TRBD1 as a possible D gene (6 bases). The CDR3 spans 15 residues. CDR1 is LGHNA, CDR2 YSLEER, per germline. V lost 1 base to trimming and J lost 3 bases, with 13 bases between them. Written as DNA, the CDR3 is TGCGCCAGCAGCCAAGGGGTCACAGGGATCTACGAGCAGTACTTC. As protein: CASSQGVTGIYEQYF.

This clonotype was seen more than once but under ten times. V usage is TRBV7-4 and J usage is TRBJ1-5; D is unclear. Per germline, CDR1 SGHVT and CDR2 SQSDAQ. The CDR3 consists of 16 residues. V shed 4 bases and J shed 6 bases, with 19 bases lying between them. The CDR3 nucleotides are TGTGCCAGCAGCTCCCGCCGGGATCACAACAGTCAGCCCCAGCATTTT. It translates to CASSSRRDHNSQPQHF.

There are a few counts of this clonotype. The CDR3 here is CSVEGRGTEAFF. The CDR3 nucleotides read TGCAGCGTTGAAGGCAGGGGCACTGAAGCTTTCTTT. V gene TRBV29-1 combines with J gene TRBJ1-1; TRBD1 might be the D (6 bases). Per the germline V gene, CDR1 is SQVTM and CDR2 is ANQGSEA. The CDR3 covers 12 residues. V was cut by 1 base and J by 4 bases, with 7 bases left in between. Combining the CDR3 with reference TRBV29-1 and TRBJ1-1 gives the whole variable domain SAVISQKPSRDICQRGTSLTIQCQVDSQVTMMFWYRQQPGQSLTLIATANQGSEATYESGFVIDKFPISRPNLTFSTLTVSNMSPEDSSIYLCSVEGRGTEAFFGQGTRLTVV.

This sequence joins TRBV12-3 or TRBV12-4 and TRBJ1-2; D gene ambiguous. Trimming pared 3 bases from V and 4 bases from J, leaving 12 bases between. This CDR3 is built from 14 residues. In DNA form, the CDR3 reads TGTGCCAGCAGTTTTAACAGCGCGGCCTATGGCTACACCTTC. Translation gives CASSFNSAAYGYTF.

This clonotype was counted at least ten times. The V gene is TRBV6-5, the J gene TRBJ2-7; 7 bases are a match to TRBD1. The CDR3 covers 13 residues. V lost 6 bases and J lost 3; bases outside the gene matches: 5. Germline-derived CDR1 and CDR2 are MNHEY and SVGAGI. CDR3 in amino acids: CASRTGTDYEQYF. The CDR3 DNA sequence: TGTGCCAGCAGAACCGGGACAGACTACGAGCAGTACTTC.

This clonotype was seen a handful of times. The rearrangement links TRBV4-3 to TRBJ1-6; maybe TRBD1 (5 bases). The CDR3 spans 14 residues. Trimming cost V 0 bases and J 9 bases, with 9 bases left between them. Germline CDR1 LGHNA, CDR2 YSLEER. The CDR3 reads CASSQDAGRSPLHF. CDR3 sequence (DNA): TGCGCCAGCAGCCAAGATGCGGGGCGTTCACCCCTCCACTTT.

The table lists this clonotype with a count of one. This sequence may be a read error, since a much larger clone differs from it by one base. V is TRBV7-2 and J is TRBJ2-3; possibly TRBD2 for D (5 bases). Per germline, CDR1 SGHTA and CDR2 FQGNSA. This CDR3 is built from 15 residues. Trimming cost V 5 bases and J 4 bases, with 16 bases left between them. CDR3 sequence: CASSLLGDYADTQYF. The CDR3 bases are TGTGCCAGCAGCCTCCTCGGCGACTACGCAGATACGCAGTATTTT.

The gene calls are TRBV10-2 and TRBJ2-7; 7 nucleotides agree with TRBD1. This CDR3 region has 13 residues. Germline trimming cut 7 bases from V and 2 bases from J; bases unmatched to any gene: 5. Germline values: CDR1 WSHSY, CDR2 SAAADI. The CDR3, as DNA: TGCGCCAGCACTCCGGGACAGCCCTACGAGCAGTACTTC. Its translation is CASTPGQPYEQYF.

The chain joins TRBV29-1 to TRBJ2-4, with D possibly being TRBD1 (6 bases). The last part of the DNA fits TRBJ2-7 better; the J call may be wrong. Germline-derived CDR1 and CDR2 are SQVTM and ANQGSEA. The CDR3 spans 11 residues. This CDR3 reads CSGGTGYEQYF. The DNA of the CDR3 is TGCAGCGGGGGCACAGGGTACGAGCAGTACTTC.

The V call is TRBV7-2, the J call TRBJ1-6, with D possibly matching TRBD1 (6 bases). The V end lost 1 base, the J end lost 7 bases, and 11 bases lay between the germline ends. The CDR3 is made up of 15 amino acids. Germline loops: CDR1 SGHTA, CDR2 FQGNSA. The CDR3 is CASSLGGTRNSPLHF. In nucleotides, the CDR3 is TGTGCCAGCAGCTTAGGGGGGACAAGGAATTCACCCCTCCACTTT.

The table lists this clonotype with a few counts. The V call is TRBV20-1, the J call TRBJ2-1, with 12 bases aligning to TRBD2. Trimming took 6 bases from V and 3 from J; bases not matched to a gene: 6. Germline V gives CDR1 DFQATT, CDR2 SNEGSKA (reference sequence). There are 15 residues in the CDR3. The CDR3 spells CSASTSGGCYNEQFF. The CDR3, as DNA: TGCAGTGCGTCGACTAGCGGGGGCTGCTACAATGAGCAGTTCTTC.

This clonotype was found a few times. The chain recombines TRBV20-1 with TRBJ1-6, with 9 bases fitting TRBD1. The length of the CDR3 is 16 residues. CDR1 is DFQATT and CDR2 is SNEGSKA in the germline V gene (reference sequence). The ends lost 3 bases at V and 7 bases at J; junction bases unmatched: 10. For the CDR3, the DNA is TGCAGTGCTAGGGAGAACAGGGGGCAAACCAATTCACCCCTCCACTTT. Its translation is CSARENRGQTNSPLHF.

The rearrangement links TRBV20-1 to TRBJ2-1; 10 bases line up with TRBD1. This CDR3 region has 14 residues. Trimming removed 2 bases from V and 6 bases from J; junction bases left unmatched: 4. CDR1 and CDR2 (germline): DFQATT, SNEGSKA (reference sequence). The CDR3 DNA sequence: TGCAGTGCTAGACAGGACAGGGGGGCCAATGAGCAGTTCTTC. It is translated as CSARQDRGANEQFF.

V gene TRBV5-6 combines with J gene TRBJ1-2; the match to TRBD1 covers 9 bases. This CDR3 has 14 residues. Germline V gives CDR1 SGHDT, CDR2 YYEEEE. The ends lost 0 bases at V and 7 bases at J; junction bases unmatched: 4. This CDR3 is CASSLAGTGSGYTF. The CDR3 nucleotides are TGTGCCAGCAGCTTGGCCGGGACAGGGTCTGGCTACACCTTC.

This clonotype was counted between two and nine times. The chain couples TRBV7-2 to TRBJ2-2, with 11 bases that match TRBD1. Per the germline V gene, CDR1 is SGHTA and CDR2 is FQGNSA. CDR3 length: 16 residues. The J segment lost 6 bases and the V segment lost 2 bases, leaving 5 bases of the junction unmatched. This CDR3 is CASSLIGQGAPGELFF. The CDR3 coding sequence is TGTGCCAGCAGCTTAATTGGACAGGGGGCTCCCGGGGAGCTGTTTTTT.

This clonotype has only a few counts. The chain links TRBV12-3 or TRBV12-4 to TRBJ2-1; 8 bases fit TRBD1. The CDR3 loop spans 13 amino acids. The ends lost 5 bases at V and 9 bases at J; junction bases unmatched: 6. The CDR3 is CASSDRGRSEQFF. The CDR3 DNA reads as TGTGCCAGCAGTGACAGGGGCAGGAGTGAGCAGTTCTTC.

Worth noting for this clonotype: A single base separates this from a much larger clone, so it may be a read error. V and J are TRBV4-1 and TRBJ1-2, with D unclear. CDR3 length: 15 residues. CDR1 and CDR2 from the germline V gene are MGHRA and YSYEKL. CDR3 DNA: TGCGCCAACAGCCAAGATAATCTGGGTGGCTATGGCTACACCTTC. It codes for CANSQDNLGGYGYTF.

V gene TRBV5-1 combines with J gene TRBJ2-4, with D possibly being TRBD1 (6 bases). The germline V gene encodes CDR1 SGHRS and CDR2 YFSETQ. This CDR3 has 18 residues. V was pared by 3 bases and J by 1 base, with 20 bases between. The CDR3 loop is CASSSGPGQGSAKNIQYF. Written as DNA, the CDR3 is TGCGCCAGCAGCTCGGGGCCGGGGCAGGGGTCGGCCAAAAACATTCAGTACTTC.

In nucleotides, the CDR3 is TGTGCCAGCAGTTTTGCAGGGAAATTGCCTGAAGCTTTCTTT. Translated: CASSFAGKLPEAFF. The genes are TRBV12-3 or TRBV12-4 and TRBJ1-1, with D possibly matching TRBD1 (5 bases). V lost 3 bases, J lost 6 bases, and 14 bases lay in between. The CDR3 spans 14 residues.

Only a few counts were recorded for this clonotype. The chain employs TRBV12-3 or TRBV12-4 and TRBJ2-2; 9 bases are shared with TRBD1. V was pared by 7 bases and J by 3 bases, with 9 bases of the junction left unmatched. This CDR3 has 16 amino acids. CDR3 residues: CASIPGTGLYTGELFF. The CDR3 DNA is TGTGCCAGCATCCCCGGGACAGGGTTATACACCGGGGAGCTGTTTTTT.